These 22 T cell receptor beta chains were all obtained from the same sample, sequenced in a study of T cells in Graves' hyperthyroidism and ophthalmopathy. Amplification of TCR beta CDR3 regions used RNA as the template. During a first-round RT-PCR of the TCR CDR3, the HTBI primer set was used. TCRdb independently ran MiXCR on the multiplex PCR reads; one entry per CDR3 protein. The data contain tens of thousands of distinct CDR3 sequences, roughly 45% of them singletons. Sequencing input: blood. These receptors were taken from a woman in her thirties with Graves' hyperthyroidism.

Points on this clonotype: One junction end does not reproduce the germline sequence, and a read error may be involved. This chain joins TRBV5-1 and TRBJ1-1; D might be TRBD1 (5 bases). From germline, CDR1 is SGHRS and CDR2 YFSETQ. The length of the CDR3 is 14 residues. The CDR3 sequence: CAGSLTVADTEASF. The CDR3 DNA follows: TGCGCCGGCAGCTTGACCGTCGCGGACACTGAGGCTTCCTTT.

J is TRBJ2-3 and V is TRBV5-4; D gene unclear. The germline V and J ends were trimmed by 4 bases and 11 bases, with 17 bases remaining between them. Germline assignment: CDR1 SGHNT and CDR2 YYREEE (reference sequence). The CDR3 totals 13 residues. The CDR3 nucleotides read TGTGCCAGCAGCCAGGATTGGGCTAATGAGCAGTATTTT. Its translation: CASSQDWANEQYF.

The rearrangement joins TRBV15 to TRBJ2-3; 8 nucleotides line up with TRBD2. Unmatched junction bases numbered 9, after V lost 11 bases and J lost 5 bases. Germline V lookup: CDR1 LNHNV, CDR2 YYDKDF (reference sequence). CDR3 size: 13 residues. The CDR3 sequence is CAAGGYLGDTQYF. The DNA of the CDR3 is TGTGCCGCGGGGGGATATTTGGGAGATACGCAGTATTTT.

There are many counts of this clonotype. The chain recombines TRBV5-1 with TRBJ2-7; perhaps TRBD2 as D (6 bases). Germline assignment: CDR1 SGHRS and CDR2 YFSETQ. The CDR3 has 13 residues. The V end lost 2 bases, the J end lost 3 bases, and 9 bases lay between the germline ends. The CDR3 DNA is TGCGCCAGCAGCTTTGCGGGAATCTACGAGCAGTACTTC. Its translation is CASSFAGIYEQYF.

This clonotype was detected once. This chain links TRBV24-1 with TRBJ1-4; perhaps TRBD1 as D (5 bases). The CDR3 has 14 residues. Germline V gene lookup returns CDR1 KGHDR and CDR2 SFDVKD. With 9 bases removed from V and 2 bases from J, the gap between germline ends came to 12 bases. CDR3 DNA sequence: TGTGCCACCGCCGAGGGGACGACTAATGAAAAACTGTTTTTT. Translation: CATAEGTTNEKLFF.

This clonotype was seen more than once but under ten times. This chain connects TRBV15 to TRBJ2-1; D unclear. Per germline, CDR1 LNHNV and CDR2 YYDKDF (reference sequence). This CDR3 comprises 10 residues. The V end was cut by 3 bases, the J end by 7 bases, with 1 base between. The CDR3 DNA is TGTGCCACCAGCAGGAATGAGCAGTTCTTC. Protein product: CATSRNEQFF.

This clonotype was found many times. The CDR3 nucleotides are TGTGCCAGCAGTTTGTCAGGGGTCCAGCCCCAGCATTTT. Amino acids: CASSLSGVQPQHF. The gene calls are TRBV12-3 or TRBV12-4 and TRBJ1-5, with D tentatively TRBD1 (6 bases). Trimming removed 3 bases at V and 7 bases at J, with 10 bases between. The CDR3 covers 13 residues.

The gene calls are TRBV7-3 and TRBJ2-7, with 9 bases matching TRBD2. The germline CDR1 and CDR2 sequences are SGHTA and FQGTGA. This CDR3 is built from 14 residues. V trimming: 11 bases; J trimming: 4 bases; junction bases outside the gene matches: 12. The CDR3 spells CAWTLSGRTYEQYF. DNA for the CDR3: TGTGCCTGGACCCTCAGCGGGAGGACGTACGAGCAGTACTTC. Full variable domain (missing parts from reference TRBV7-3 and TRBJ2-7): GAGVSQTPSNKVTEKGKYVELRCDPISGHTALYWYRQSLGQGPEFLIYFQGTGAADDSGLPNDRFFAVRPEGSVSTLKIQRTERGDSAVYLCAWTLSGRTYEQYFGPGTRLTVT.

The gene calls are TRBV10-3 and TRBJ2-7; 7 nucleotides agree with TRBD1. The V gene's germline CDR1 is ENHRY and CDR2 SYGVKD. This CDR3 has 14 amino acids. V was clipped by 0 bases and J by 1 base; unmatched bases: 0. As DNA, the CDR3 is TGTGCCATCAGTGAGTCGGGACAGTCCTACGAGCAGTACTTC. Translated: CAISESGQSYEQYF.

This chain links TRBV2 with TRBJ2-6, with D hard to call. This CDR3 has 15 residues. CDR1 is SNHLY and CDR2 is FYNNEI in the germline V gene. V lost 1 base and J lost 0, with 4 bases in between. DNA of the CDR3: TGTGCCAGCAGTGAAGAGCGCTCTGGGGCCAACGTCCTGACTTTC. The encoded protein is CASSEERSGANVLTF.

This chain joins TRBV6-6 and TRBJ2-1; TRBD1 aligns across 7 bases. The CDR3 length is 16 residues. The V segment lost 9 bases and the J segment 6 bases; nucleotides outside the gene matches: 17. CDR1 and CDR2 (germline): MNHNY, SVGAGI (reference sequence). The CDR3 spells CARSISTGTARNEQFF. The DNA for the CDR3 is TGTGCCAGGAGCATCTCGACAGGGACGGCCCGCAATGAGCAGTTCTTC.

Regarding this clonotype: Lacking the conserved final phenylalanine or tryptophan, this CDR3 likely reflects a read error. No DNA is shown, since the ends of the CDR3 on it are uncertain; the CDR3 is the one TCRdb lists. This sequence joins TRBV24-1 and TRBJ2-2. Germline loops: CDR1 KGHDR, CDR2 SFDVKD. The CDR3 sequence runs 12 residues, both termini included. CDR3 loop: CATSRSEGGRSG.

This clonotype occurred many times. The J gene is TRBJ1-5, the V gene TRBV10-2; D is unclear. The ends were cut back, 6 bases at V and 9 bases at J, with 15 bases in the middle. Germline values: CDR1 WSHSY, CDR2 SAAADI. This CDR3 region has 13 residues. The CDR3 region has the DNA TGCGCCAGCAGGCAGCCCGGCCTGGGGCCCCAGCATTTT. Translation gives CASRQPGLGPQHF.

Within the sample, this clonotype is medium-sized. The chain has TRBV7-9 and TRBJ2-3; D is unresolved. Trimming shortened V by 2 bases and J by 1 base, and 4 bases separated the two germline ends. Germline V gene sequence: CDR1 SEHNR, CDR2 FQNEAQ (reference sequence). This CDR3 is built from 13 residues. In DNA form, the CDR3 reads TGTGCCAGCAGCTTATCCGGCACAGATACGCAGTATTTT. It encodes CASSLSGTDTQYF.

This clonotype has ten or more counts. The chain links TRBV9 to TRBJ2-1; 7 nucleotides agree with TRBD2. V lost 0 bases, J lost 0 bases, and 6 bases stayed unmatched. This CDR3 comprises 17 residues. Germline V gene data show CDR1 as SGDLS and CDR2 as YYNGEE. The CDR3 here is CASSVGPGGSSYNEQFF. CDR3 nucleotides: TGTGCCAGCAGCGTAGGCCCCGGCGGGAGCTCCTACAATGAGCAGTTCTTC.

The CDR3 here is CASSYGGEQFF. The CDR3 DNA follows: TGTGCCAGCAGTTATGGGGGTGAGCAGTTCTTC. The V and J genes are TRBV6-6 and TRBJ2-1; D tentatively fits TRBD1 or TRBD2 (5 bases each). The CDR3 has 11 amino acids. Trimming removed 3 bases at V and 9 bases at J, with 6 bases between. Looked up from germline, CDR1 is MNHNY and CDR2 is SVGAGI (reference sequence).

This clonotype was seen repeatedly, ten times or more. This may be a read error: a much more frequent sequence differs by one nucleotide. The rearrangement uses TRBV25-1 and TRBJ1-1; no reliable D call. The CDR3 loop spans 13 amino acids. Germline V gene sequence: CDR1 MGHDK, CDR2 SYGVNS. This chain's CDR3 is CASSVGARTEALF. Written as DNA, the CDR3 is TGTGCCAGCAGTGTAGGCGCTAGGACTGAAGCTCTCTTT.

This clonotype was recorded at least ten times. CDR3 residues: CASSQVRRDTEAFF. In nucleotides, the CDR3 is TGTGCCAGCAGCCAAGTAAGAAGGGACACTGAAGCTTTCTTT. The rearrangement joins TRBV4-2 to TRBJ1-1, with D unclear. The V gene lost 1 base and the J gene lost 3 bases, with 9 bases spanning the gap. The V gene's germline CDR1 is LGHNA and CDR2 YNFKEQ. CDR3 size: 14 residues.

The chain joins TRBV30 to TRBJ1-6; 11 nucleotides align to TRBD1. CDR1 is GTSNPN, CDR2 SVGIG, per germline (reference sequence). This CDR3 is 15 amino acids long. V shed 5 bases, J shed 11 bases, and the junction held 11 bases outside the gene matches. CDR3 sequence: CAWVPGQGVSPPLHF. The CDR3 region has the DNA TGTGCCTGGGTTCCGGGACAGGGGGTTAGTCCACCCCTCCACTTT.

The V and J genes are TRBV2 and TRBJ2-2, with D perhaps TRBD1 (5 bases). The length of the CDR3 is 16 residues. Germline assignment: CDR1 SNHLY and CDR2 FYNNEI. V was trimmed by 5 bases and J by 0 bases, leaving 13 bases between them. CDR3 coding DNA: TGTGCCAGCAGTCCTCAGGGCTGTGCGAACACCGGGGAGCTGTTTTTT. Its translation: CASSPQGCANTGELFF.

This clonotype is medium-sized in the sample. The V and J genes are TRBV7-8 and TRBJ2-1, with D unclear. This CDR3 spans 13 amino acids. The germline V and J ends were trimmed by 0 bases and 3 bases, with 3 bases remaining between them. Germline loops: CDR1 SGHVS, CDR2 FQNEAQ. The CDR3 sequence is CASSLAHYNEQFF. CDR3 in DNA: TGTGCCAGCAGCTTAGCCCACTACAATGAGCAGTTCTTC.

Ten or more counts support this clonotype. The chain recombines TRBV5-5 with TRBJ1-4, with a tentative D call TRBD1 (5 bases). The germline V gene encodes CDR1 SGHKS and CDR2 YYEKEE (reference sequence). This CDR3 spans 16 amino acids. With 0 bases removed from V and 4 bases from J, the gap between germline ends came to 13 bases. DNA of the CDR3: TGTGCCAGCAGCTTGGTTTGGGCAGGGAGTAATGAAAAACTGTTTTTT. It specifies CASSLVWAGSNEKLFF.